This T cell receptor beta chain was recovered during a study of cytomegalovirus exposure and HLA in healthy donors. PCR was performed using 60 Vbeta and 13 Jbeta primers. This table comes from immunoSEQ multiplex PCR, and its TCRdb copy is limited to in-frame clones, with some not included. This repertoire shows fewer than 110,000 clones, roughly 80% found once; its top ten account for 3.5% to 5%. Points on this clone: Other DNA sequences in this specimen translate into the identical CDR3.

The receptor's source is a man between 40 and 49 years old in good health and CMV-seronegative. Sequenced material: PBMCs.

CDR3 DNA: TGTGCCAGCAGCTTCAGCGGGGGGGCGGGAGAGACCCAGTACTTC. Protein sequence: CASSFSGGAGETQYF. The V gene is TRBV7-6, the J gene TRBJ2-5; 10 bases match TRBD2. This CDR3 has 15 amino acids. CDR1 and CDR2 from the germline V gene are SGHVS and FNYEAQ. V was pared by 3 bases and J by 4 bases, with 5 bases of the junction left unmatched.